The clone carrying this TCR beta chain appeared many times. What it binds is unknown. In building TCR beta libraries, iRepertoire HTBI primers were used together with Arm-PCR of CDR3 regions. Each CDR3 protein is one row after TCRdb ran MiXCR on the multiplex PCR reads. The table lists over 200,000 distinct CDR3 sequences, 15% to 20% of them singletons. CDR3 size: 14 residues. V was cut by 6 bases and J by 1 base, with 12 bases left in between. The time point denotes: newly diagnosed GD, antithyroid drugs for less than 3 months. RNA from PBMCs was the source of the TCR library. In Xi'an, China, an endocrinology department was the source of patients. Peripheral blood, at 7.5 to 9 milliliters, went into EDTA tubes. This sample was taken from a study of regulatory T cells in long-lasting Graves disease. Looking at the study overall: The study enrolled newly diagnosed Graves' patients on antithyroid drugs under 3 months. General study findings and limits: Under persistent disease, TRBV28, TRBJ1-2 and TRBJ2-5 were used preferentially.

The material sequenced was peripheral blood mononuclear cells (PBMCs), taken at new diagnosis, from a patient treated with antithyroid drugs. The clonotype originates from a female donor with Graves disease. The V call is TRBV12-3 or TRBV12-4, the J call TRBJ1-1; D is unresolved. The CDR3 sequence is CASRAGSWNTEAFF. The CDR3 DNA reads TGTGCCAGCAGGGCGGGGTCTTGGAACACTGAAGCTTTCTTT.